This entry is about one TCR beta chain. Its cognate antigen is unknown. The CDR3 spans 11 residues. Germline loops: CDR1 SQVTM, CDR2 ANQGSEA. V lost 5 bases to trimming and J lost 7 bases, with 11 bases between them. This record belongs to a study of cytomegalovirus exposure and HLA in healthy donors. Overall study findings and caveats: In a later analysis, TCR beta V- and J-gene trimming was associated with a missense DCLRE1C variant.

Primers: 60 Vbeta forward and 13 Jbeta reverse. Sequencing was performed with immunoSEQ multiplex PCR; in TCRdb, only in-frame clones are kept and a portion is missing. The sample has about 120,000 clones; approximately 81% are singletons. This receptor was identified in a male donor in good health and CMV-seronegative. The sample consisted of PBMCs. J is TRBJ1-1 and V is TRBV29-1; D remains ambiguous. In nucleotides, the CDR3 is TGCAGCGTTTACTTCTACAGTGAAGCTTTCTTT. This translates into CSVYFYSEAFF.